This TCR beta chain appears in the sequencing data of a study of cytomegalovirus exposure and HLA in healthy donors. The PCR employed 60 Vbeta primers together with 13 Jbeta primers. Here immunoSEQ multiplex PCR was the method, and the copy in TCRdb shows in-frame clones only, minus some. This table holds roughly 180,000 clones, roughly 79% found once. Germline-derived CDR1 and CDR2 are KGHSH and LQKENI. The CDR3 covers 14 residues. Deletions cut 6 bases from V and 3 bases from J, with 12 bases between. This TCR derives from a man aged 25-45 years in good health and CMV-seronegative. Sequencing used PBMCs. The V gene is TRBV18, the J gene TRBJ1-5; D unresolved. The CDR3 DNA reads as TGTGCCAGCTCCTCGACGGGAGCCAATCAGCCCCAGCATTTT. This gives the protein CASSSTGANQPQHF.